What follows are 30 T cell receptor beta chains derived from one specimen sequenced in a study of Graves' ophthalmopathy and Graves' hyperthyroidism. RNA transcripts served as template for amplifying TCR beta CDR3 sequences. Second-round multiplex PCR followed a first-round RT-PCR using HTBI primers. TCRdb ran MiXCR on the multiplex PCR reads and lists one entry per CDR3 protein. The sample has about 210,000 distinct CDR3 sequences, over 25% seen once; the top ten hold approximately 9.6%. The sample consisted of peripheral blood. These receptors originate from a man aged 50-59 years with Graves' ophthalmopathy.

There are many counts of this clonotype. This chain joins TRBV28 and TRBJ2-5, with 7 bases that match TRBD2. The germline V gene has CDR1 MDHEN and CDR2 SYDVKM. CDR3 size: 14 residues. The V and J ends lost 2 bases and 9 bases, in that order; junction bases with no gene match: 9. In DNA, the CDR3 is TGTGCCAGCAGTTTAGTGACCGGGACTACGGCCCAGTACTTC. It encodes CASSLVTGTTAQYF.

This clonotype was seen many times. The DNA of the CDR3 is TGTGCCAGCAACGACAGGGATGGCCAGCCCCAGCATTTT. Its translation is CASNDRDGQPQHF. V usage is TRBV6-2 or TRBV6-3 and J usage is TRBJ1-5, with 7 bases that match TRBD1. Trimming removed 7 bases from V and 7 bases from J; junction bases left unmatched: 7. This CDR3 is built from 13 residues. Germline lookup yields CDR1 MNHEY and CDR2 SVGEGT.

The chain employs TRBV7-2 and TRBJ2-7; perhaps D is TRBD1 or TRBD2 (5 bases each). Between the trimmed V and J ends, which lost 1 base and 2 bases, there was a span of 12 bases. The CDR3 consists of 15 residues. The V gene's germline CDR1 is SGHTA and CDR2 FQGNSA. CDR3 nucleotide sequence: TGTGCCAGCAGCTTAGTAGGGGACGCAGCCTACGAGCAGTACTTC. It codes for CASSLVGDAAYEQYF. The full variable domain, in which reference TRBV7-2 and TRBJ2-7 provide the parts outside the CDR3, is GAGVSQSPSNKVTEKGKDVELRCDPISGHTALYWYRQSLGQGLEFLIYFQGNSAPDKSGLPSDRFSAERTGGSVSTLTIQRTQQEDSAVYLCASSLVGDAAYEQYFGPGTRLTVT.

The rearrangement uses TRBV28 and TRBJ2-7, with 8 positions matching TRBD2. Germline V lookup: CDR1 MDHEN, CDR2 SYDVKM. V shed 6 bases and J 3 bases; nucleotides not matched to a gene: 10. The length of the CDR3 is 15 residues. Written as DNA, the CDR3 is TGTGCCAGCAGCCCAGACAGCGGGAGAAACTACGAGCAGTACTTC. Translated, it gives CASSPDSGRNYEQYF. Drawing the rest from reference TRBV28 and TRBJ2-7, the complete variable domain is DVKVTQSSRYLVKRTGEKVFLECVQDMDHENMFWYRQDPGLGLRLIYFSYDVKMKEKGDIPEGYSVSREKKERFSLILESASTNQTSMYLCASSPDSGRNYEQYFGPGTRLTVT.

The chain links TRBV6-2 or TRBV6-3 to TRBJ2-7; TRBD1 matches at 11 bases. The CDR3 spans 15 residues. Germline V gene data show CDR1 as MNHEY and CDR2 as SVGEGT. With V trimmed by 7 bases and J by 1 base, 6 bases remained unmatched. CDR3 sequence reads: CASTSGTGGSYEQYF. The CDR3 DNA sequence: TGTGCCAGCACCTCCGGGACAGGGGGTTCCTACGAGCAGTACTTC.

The V gene is TRBV6-1, the J gene TRBJ1-1; no reliable D call. CDR1 and CDR2 from the germline V gene are MNHNS and SASEGT. The CDR3 loop spans 13 amino acids. Trimming cost V 8 bases and J 3 bases, with 13 bases left between them. CDR3 residues: CASREASDTEAFF. As DNA, the CDR3 is TGTGCCAGCCGGGAGGCGTCGGACACTGAAGCTTTCTTT.

This clonotype was recorded at least ten times. The chain carries TRBV7-2 and TRBJ2-7; 8 nucleotides line up with TRBD2. The CDR3 loop spans 15 amino acids. Germline CDR1 is SGHTA and CDR2 is FQGNSA. Trimming took 3 bases from V and 1 from J; bases not matched to a gene: 5. The CDR3: CASSFSGVLSYEQYF. The CDR3 coding sequence is TGTGCCAGCAGCTTTAGCGGGGTACTTTCCTACGAGCAGTACTTC. Full variable domain (outside the CDR3, taken from reference TRBV7-2 and TRBJ2-7): GAGVSQSPSNKVTEKGKDVELRCDPISGHTALYWYRQSLGQGLEFLIYFQGNSAPDKSGLPSDRFSAERTGGSVSTLTIQRTQQEDSAVYLCASSFSGVLSYEQYFGPGTRLTVT.

The CDR3 region is CASSPGAGWGSYEQYF. As DNA, the CDR3 is TGTGCCAGCAGTCCGGGAGCGGGATGGGGCTCCTACGAGCAGTACTTC. The chain recombines TRBV6-1 with TRBJ2-7, with 7 bases matching TRBD2. The V segment lost 5 bases and the J segment 0 bases; nucleotides outside the gene matches: 10. The CDR3 spans 16 residues. Germline V gene data show CDR1 as MNHNS and CDR2 as SASEGT.

The gene calls are TRBV20-1 and TRBJ1-2; the match to TRBD1 covers 7 bases. The V and J ends lost 1 base and 4 bases, in that order; junction bases with no gene match: 9. The germline CDR1 and CDR2 sequences are DFQATT and SNEGSKA (reference sequence). The CDR3 totals 15 residues. The CDR3 region has the DNA TGCAGTGCTAGAGTGACCGGAGGGGGCGGCTATGGCTACACCTTC. Translated: CSARVTGGGGYGYTF.

This clonotype was recorded many times. J is TRBJ2-7 and V is TRBV7-2; 7 bases are shared with TRBD2. V gave up 2 bases and J gave up 2 bases; unmatched junction bases: 3. This CDR3 contains 14 residues. CDR1 and CDR2 (germline): SGHTA, FQGNSA. This CDR3 reads CASSLYGRPYEQYF. As DNA, the CDR3 is TGTGCCAGCAGCTTATACGGGAGGCCCTACGAGCAGTACTTC.

The chain carries TRBV6-1 and TRBJ1-1; D gene ambiguous. CDR1 MNHNS and CDR2 SASEGT come from the germline V gene. The CDR3 loop spans 16 amino acids. V lost 4 bases, J lost 1 base, and 16 bases lay in between. In DNA, the CDR3 is TGTGCCAGCAGTGTTGTTATTGGTGCTCCGAACACTGAAGCTTTCTTT. Translated, it gives CASSVVIGAPNTEAFF.

This clonotype was detected ten times or more. V and J are TRBV27 and TRBJ2-7; the D gene is possibly TRBD2 (7 bases). The CDR3 has 19 amino acids. The V end was cut by 5 bases, the J end by 4 bases, with 30 bases between. Germline-derived CDR1 and CDR2 are MNHEY and SMNVEV (reference sequence). The CDR3 here is CASSPLKGGRGLAGYEQYF. Here the CDR3 DNA reads TGTGCCAGCAGTCCGCTTAAGGGGGGGCGTGGGCTAGCTGGTTACGAGCAGTACTTC.

This clonotype was counted at least ten times. The gene calls are TRBV11-3 and TRBJ1-6; TRBD1 might be the D (6 bases). V dropped 6 bases and J dropped 4 bases, with 19 bases sitting between them. The CDR3 loop spans 17 amino acids. The germline CDR1 and CDR2 sequences are SGHNT and YENEEA. The chain's CDR3 is CASSPLRGQPYNSPLHF. DNA for the CDR3: TGTGCCAGCAGTCCCCTCCGCGGACAGCCTTATAATTCACCCCTCCACTTT.

This clonotype was seen ten or more times. The V call is TRBV29-1, the J call TRBJ2-2; 7 bases are a match to TRBD2. The V gene's germline CDR1 is SQVTM and CDR2 ANQGSEA. Germline trimming cut 6 bases from V and 3 bases from J; bases unmatched to any gene: 7. The CDR3 runs 14 residues. The CDR3: CSVGRAGDTGELFF. The CDR3 coding sequence is TGCAGCGTGGGGAGGGCGGGCGACACCGGGGAGCTGTTTTTT.

This clonotype occurred once. The CDR3 here is CASSIGTGFTEAFF. The CDR3 DNA follows: TGTGCCAGTAGTATAGGGACAGGGTTTACTGAAGCTTTCTTT. J is TRBJ1-1 and V is TRBV19; TRBD1 agrees at 8 bases. Per germline, CDR1 LNHDA and CDR2 SQIVND (reference sequence). The length of the CDR3 is 14 residues. V lost 1 base to trimming and J lost 5 bases; unmatched junction nucleotides: 3.

This clonotype was counted at least ten times. The gene calls are TRBV6-5 and TRBJ1-1, with 7 bases aligning to TRBD1. Germline trimming cut 4 bases from V and 7 bases from J; bases unmatched to any gene: 6. This CDR3 comprises 13 residues. Germline CDR1 MNHEY, CDR2 SVGAGI. The CDR3 sequence is CASSSGQAGEAFF. The DNA of the CDR3 is TGTGCCAGCAGTTCTGGACAGGCGGGTGAAGCTTTCTTT.

In its sample, this clonotype was seen many times. The chain is built from TRBV11-2 and TRBJ2-7, with 9 bases matching TRBD2. The length of the CDR3 is 14 residues. The V segment lost 7 bases and the J segment 2 bases; nucleotides outside the gene matches: 6. Per the germline V gene, CDR1 is SGHAT and CDR2 is FQNNGV. CDR3 residues: CASNVAGAPYEQYF. The CDR3 DNA reads TGTGCCAGCAACGTAGCGGGAGCCCCCTACGAGCAGTACTTC.

This clonotype was seen at least ten times. The rearrangement uses TRBV29-1 and TRBJ2-7, with 10 bases that match TRBD2. CDR1 SQVTM and CDR2 ANQGSEA come from the germline V gene. This CDR3 is 15 amino acids long. J lost 1 base, V lost 6 bases, and 9 bases had no gene match. This CDR3 is CSVKGLAERSYEQYF. CDR3 in DNA: TGCAGCGTCAAAGGACTAGCGGAGAGGTCCTACGAGCAGTACTTC.

This clonotype was counted many times. The chain employs TRBV7-9 and TRBJ2-7, with 13 bases lining up with TRBD2. In germline, CDR1 is SEHNR, CDR2 FQNEAQ (reference sequence). CDR3 length: 15 amino acids. Trimming removed 2 bases from V and 6 bases from J; junction bases left unmatched: 4. CDR3 region: CASSLPGLAGVEQYF. The CDR3 DNA sequence: TGTGCCAGCAGCTTACCCGGACTAGCGGGAGTCGAGCAGTACTTC.

The sample holds many counts of this clonotype. The J gene is TRBJ2-7, the V gene TRBV11-2; D gene ambiguous. This CDR3 is built from 17 residues. Between the trimmed V and J ends, which lost 1 base and 3 bases, there was a span of 19 bases. Germline V gene sequence: CDR1 SGHAT, CDR2 FQNNGV. Here the CDR3 DNA reads TGTGCCAGCAGCTTAGGTCCATCTCCTCCTATTGTCTACGAGCAGTACTTC. Amino acid sequence: CASSLGPSPPIVYEQYF. The whole variable domain, filled in from reference TRBV11-2 and TRBJ2-7, reads EAGVAQSPRYKIIEKRQSVAFWCNPISGHATLYWYQQILGQGPKLLIQFQNNGVVDDSQLPKDRFSAERLKGVDSTLKIQPAKLEDSAVYLCASSLGPSPPIVYEQYFGPGTRLTVT.

The chain is built from TRBV10-3 and TRBJ2-7; 7 nucleotides line up with TRBD1. Trimming took 6 bases from V and 1 from J; bases not matched to a gene: 9. The CDR3 has 15 amino acids. The germline V gene has CDR1 ENHRY and CDR2 SYGVKD. The CDR3 sequence: CAIRTGTTESYEQYF. As DNA, the CDR3 is TGTGCCATCAGGACAGGGACAACTGAGTCCTACGAGCAGTACTTC.

This clonotype was found a few times. The chain has TRBV7-8 and TRBJ1-2; D is unresolved. Germline CDR1 and CDR2: SGHVS and FQNEAQ. CDR3 size: 14 residues. With 2 bases removed from V and 0 bases from J, the gap between germline ends came to 7 bases. CDR3: CASSLKWSNYGYTF. The CDR3, as DNA: TGTGCCAGCAGCTTAAAATGGTCTAACTATGGCTACACCTTC.

Many counts were recorded for this clonotype. The V call is TRBV25-1, the J call TRBJ2-7; D might be TRBD2 (7 bases). CDR3 length: 14 amino acids. V lost 6 bases and J lost 2, with 14 bases in between. Germline assignment: CDR1 MGHDK and CDR2 SYGVNS. CDR3 nucleotides: TGTGCCAGCAGGGGGGGCGGGGGACCCTACGAGCAGTACTTC. This codes for CASRGGGGPYEQYF.

The chain recombines TRBV7-2 with TRBJ2-2; D is perhaps TRBD1 (5 bases). Germline CDR1 reads SGHTA; CDR2 reads FQGNSA. This CDR3 comprises 15 residues. Trimming left V 5 bases short and J 0 bases short, with 10 bases between. The CDR3 spells CASSRTTANTGELFF. CDR3 bases: TGTGCCAGCAGCCGGACGACAGCGAACACCGGGGAGCTGTTTTTT.

CDR3 nucleotide sequence: TGTGCCAGCAGTCCCCTCGGGACAGGGGCCACTGAAGCTTTCTTT. This gives the protein CASSPLGTGATEAFF. The chain uses TRBV6-2 or TRBV6-3 and TRBJ1-1, with 10 bases matching TRBD1. The CDR3 is made up of 15 amino acids. J gave up 4 bases and V 5 bases, and 7 bases lay outside the gene matches. Germline V gene sequence: CDR1 MNHEY, CDR2 SVGEGT.

The chain employs TRBV7-6 and TRBJ1-1, with a possible D match to TRBD1 (5 bases). The CDR3 loop spans 14 amino acids. The germline V gene encodes CDR1 SGHVS and CDR2 FNYEAQ. V was shortened by 5 bases and J by 6 bases, with 16 bases between the two germline ends. As DNA, the CDR3 is TGTGCCAGCAGCATGGGGGGGGGATTGGCTGAAGCTTTCTTT. It yields the protein CASSMGGGLAEAFF.

This clonotype was recorded many times. An end of the junction differs from the germline gene, which may be a read error. The V call is TRBV11-2, the J call TRBJ2-5; TRBD2 agrees at 13 bases. The CDR3 has 19 amino acids. Germline values: CDR1 SGHAT, CDR2 FQNNGV. This CDR3 reads CASSLEGRLAGGRGETQYF. CDR3 DNA: TGTGCCAGCAGCCTAGAGGGCCGACTAGCGGGAGGAAGGGGAGAGACCCAGTACTTC.

The rearrangement joins TRBV6-5 to TRBJ1-2, with 7 bases lining up with TRBD1. With 3 bases clipped from V and 0 bases from J, the junction kept 4 bases outside the gene matches. The germline gives CDR1 MNHEY, CDR2 SVGAGI. The CDR3 sequence is 15 residues long. CDR3 DNA: TGTGCCAGCAGTTATTTCCAGGGGGCTAACTATGGCTACACCTTC. This gives the protein CASSYFQGANYGYTF.

The CDR3 is CASSKLPGVRSYEQYF. The CDR3 region has the DNA TGCGCCAGCAGCAAACTACCGGGAGTCAGGTCCTACGAGCAGTACTTC. The J gene is TRBJ2-7, the V gene TRBV4-1; TRBD2 is a possible D gene (6 bases). V was cut by 5 bases and J by 1 base, with 18 bases left in between. The CDR3 consists of 16 residues. CDR1 and CDR2 (germline): MGHRA, YSYEKL.

This clonotype was detected a few times. The V call is TRBV11-2, the J call TRBJ2-6; a possible D gene is TRBD2 (5 bases). CDR1 and CDR2 from the germline V gene are SGHAT and FQNNGV. V was cut by 3 bases and J by 0 bases, with 15 bases left in between. The CDR3 length is 18 residues. The CDR3 DNA reads TGTGCCAGCAGCTTCGGACTGAACGCCCTCTCTGGGGCCAACGTCCTGACTTTC. This translates into CASSFGLNALSGANVLTF. The variable domain in full, completed from reference TRBV11-2 and TRBJ2-6, reads EAGVAQSPRYKIIEKRQSVAFWCNPISGHATLYWYQQILGQGPKLLIQFQNNGVVDDSQLPKDRFSAERLKGVDSTLKIQPAKLEDSAVYLCASSFGLNALSGANVLTFGAGSRLTVL.